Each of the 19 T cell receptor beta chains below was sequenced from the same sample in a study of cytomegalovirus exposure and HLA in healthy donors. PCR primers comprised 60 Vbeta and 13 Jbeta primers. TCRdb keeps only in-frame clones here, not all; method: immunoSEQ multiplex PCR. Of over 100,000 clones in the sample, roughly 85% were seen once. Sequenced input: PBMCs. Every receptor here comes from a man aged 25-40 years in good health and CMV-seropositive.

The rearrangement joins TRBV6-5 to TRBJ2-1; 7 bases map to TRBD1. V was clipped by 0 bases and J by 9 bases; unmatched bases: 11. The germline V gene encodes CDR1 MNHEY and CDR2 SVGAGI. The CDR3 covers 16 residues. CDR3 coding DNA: TGTGCCAGCAGTTACTCATTTGATGGCAGGGGGAGTGAGCAGTTCTTC. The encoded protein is CASSYSFDGRGSEQFF.

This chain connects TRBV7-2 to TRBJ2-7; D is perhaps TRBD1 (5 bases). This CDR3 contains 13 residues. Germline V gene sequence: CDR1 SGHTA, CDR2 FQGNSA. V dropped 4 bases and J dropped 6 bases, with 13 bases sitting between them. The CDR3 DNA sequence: TGTGCCAGCAGCTCGACAGCATTCCTCGAGCAGTACTTC. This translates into CASSSTAFLEQYF. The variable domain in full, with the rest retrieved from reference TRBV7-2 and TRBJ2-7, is GAGVSQSPSNKVTEKGKDVELRCDPISGHTALYWYRQSLGQGLEFLIYFQGNSAPDKSGLPSDRFSAERTGGSVSTLTIQRTQQEDSAVYLCASSSTAFLEQYFGPGTRLTVT.

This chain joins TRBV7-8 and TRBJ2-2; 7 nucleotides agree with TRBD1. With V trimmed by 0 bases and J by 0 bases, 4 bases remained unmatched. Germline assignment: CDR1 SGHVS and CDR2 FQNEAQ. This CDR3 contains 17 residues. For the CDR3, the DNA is TGTGCCAGCAGCTTAGCGTCGGGGACAGCGAACACCGGGGAGCTGTTTTTT. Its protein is CASSLASGTANTGELFF.

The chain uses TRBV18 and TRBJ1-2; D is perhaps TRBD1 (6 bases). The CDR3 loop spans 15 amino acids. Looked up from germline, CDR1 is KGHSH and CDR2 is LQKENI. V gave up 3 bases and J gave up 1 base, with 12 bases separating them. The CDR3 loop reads CASSPPTGLNYGYTF. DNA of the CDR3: TGTGCCAGCTCACCTCCGACAGGCCTTAACTATGGCTACACCTTC.

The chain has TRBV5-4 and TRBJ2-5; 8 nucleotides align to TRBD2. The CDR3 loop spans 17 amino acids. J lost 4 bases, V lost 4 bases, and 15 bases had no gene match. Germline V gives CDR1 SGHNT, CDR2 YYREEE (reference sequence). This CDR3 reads CASSGPTRGGRGETQYF. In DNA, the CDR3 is TGTGCCAGCAGCGGACCGACACGGGGGGGGAGGGGAGAGACCCAGTACTTC.

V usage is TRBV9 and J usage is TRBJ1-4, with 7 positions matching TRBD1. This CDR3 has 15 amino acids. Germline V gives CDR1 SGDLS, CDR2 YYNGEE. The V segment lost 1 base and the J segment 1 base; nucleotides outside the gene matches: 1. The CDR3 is CASSVRGLTNEKLFF. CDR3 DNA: TGTGCCAGCAGCGTAAGGGGGCTAACTAATGAAAAACTGTTTTTT.

The CDR3 bases are TGTGCCAGCAGCGACGGGGGATGGACAGATACGCAGTATTTT. It codes for CASSDGGWTDTQYF. The rearrangement uses TRBV9 and TRBJ2-3; tentatively, D is TRBD2 (6 bases). V lost 3 bases and J lost 3, with 11 bases in between. Looked up from germline, CDR1 is SGDLS and CDR2 is YYNGEE. The CDR3 is made up of 14 amino acids.

The CDR3 nucleotides are TGTGCCAGCAGCCCCGCCTACGAGCAGTACTTC. Amino acid sequence: CASSPAYEQYF. The V gene is TRBV7-2, the J gene TRBJ2-7; D gene ambiguous. The CDR3 runs to 11 residues. V lost 5 bases and J 2 bases, leaving 4 bases between the germline ends. Germline CDR1 is SGHTA and CDR2 is FQGNSA. Using reference TRBV7-2 and TRBJ2-7 for the parts outside the CDR3, the full variable domain is GAGVSQSPSNKVTEKGKDVELRCDPISGHTALYWYRQSLGQGLEFLIYFQGNSAPDKSGLPSDRFSAERTGGSVSTLTIQRTQQEDSAVYLCASSPAYEQYFGPGTRLTVT.

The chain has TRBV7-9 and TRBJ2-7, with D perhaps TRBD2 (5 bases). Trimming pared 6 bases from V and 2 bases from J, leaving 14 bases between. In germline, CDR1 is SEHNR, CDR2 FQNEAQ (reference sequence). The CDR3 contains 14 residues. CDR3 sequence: CASRRVREPYEQYF. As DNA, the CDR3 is TGTGCCAGCAGGCGGGTTAGGGAGCCCTACGAGCAGTACTTC.

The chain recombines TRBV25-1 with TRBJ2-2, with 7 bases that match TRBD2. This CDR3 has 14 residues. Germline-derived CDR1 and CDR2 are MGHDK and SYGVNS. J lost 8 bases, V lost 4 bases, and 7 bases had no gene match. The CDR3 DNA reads TGTGCCAGCAGTGTCCCGGGAGGCGGAGGGGAGCTGTTTTTT. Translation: CASSVPGGGGELFF.

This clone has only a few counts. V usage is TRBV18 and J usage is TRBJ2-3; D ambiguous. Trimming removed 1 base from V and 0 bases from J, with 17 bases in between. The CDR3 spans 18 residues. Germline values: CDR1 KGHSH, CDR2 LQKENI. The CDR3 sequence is CASSPRLLLSSSTDTQYF. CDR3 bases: TGTGCCAGCTCACCACGACTGCTACTGAGTTCTAGCACAGATACGCAGTATTTT.

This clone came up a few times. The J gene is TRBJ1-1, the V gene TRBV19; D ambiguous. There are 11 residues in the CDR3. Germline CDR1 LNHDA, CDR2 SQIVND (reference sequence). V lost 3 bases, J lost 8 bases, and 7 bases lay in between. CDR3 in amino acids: CASSIGREAFF. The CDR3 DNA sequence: TGTGCCAGTAGTATTGGCAGGGAAGCTTTCTTT. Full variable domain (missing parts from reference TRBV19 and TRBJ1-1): DGGITQSPKYLFRKEGQNVTLSCEQNLNHDAMYWYRQDPGQGLRLIYYSQIVNDFQKGDIAEGYSVSREKKESFPLTVTSAQKNPTAFYLCASSIGREAFFGQGTRLTVV.

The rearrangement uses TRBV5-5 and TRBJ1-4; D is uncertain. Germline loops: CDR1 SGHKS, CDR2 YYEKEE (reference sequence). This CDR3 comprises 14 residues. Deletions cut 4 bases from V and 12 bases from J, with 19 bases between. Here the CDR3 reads CASSGNLRELELFF. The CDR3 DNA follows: TGTGCCAGCAGCGGCAACCTTCGGGAGCTGGAACTGTTTTTT.

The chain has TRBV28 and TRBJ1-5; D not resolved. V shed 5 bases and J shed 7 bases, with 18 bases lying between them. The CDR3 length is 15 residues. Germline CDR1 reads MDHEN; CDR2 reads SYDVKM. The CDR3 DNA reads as TGTGCCAGCAGTCCACGGGGTGGCGGAGACCAGCCCCAGCATTTT. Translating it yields CASSPRGGGDQPQHF.

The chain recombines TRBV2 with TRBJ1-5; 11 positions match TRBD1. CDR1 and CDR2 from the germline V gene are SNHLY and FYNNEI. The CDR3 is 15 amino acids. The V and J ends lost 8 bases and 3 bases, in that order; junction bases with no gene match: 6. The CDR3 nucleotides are TGTGCCAGCTTCCGGGACAGGGGGTTCAATCAGCCCCAGCATTTT. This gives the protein CASFRDRGFNQPQHF.

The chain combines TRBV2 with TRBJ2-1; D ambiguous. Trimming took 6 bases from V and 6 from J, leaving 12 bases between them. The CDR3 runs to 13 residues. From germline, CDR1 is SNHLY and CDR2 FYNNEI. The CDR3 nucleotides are TGTGCCAGCAGCGAAACACGAGGCAATGAGCAGTTCTTC. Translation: CASSETRGNEQFF.

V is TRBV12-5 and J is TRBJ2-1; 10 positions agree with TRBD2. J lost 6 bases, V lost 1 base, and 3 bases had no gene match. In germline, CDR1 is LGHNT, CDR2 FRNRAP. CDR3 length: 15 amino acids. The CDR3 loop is CASGLGLAGVNEQFF. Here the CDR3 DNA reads TGTGCTAGTGGTTTGGGGCTAGCGGGAGTCAATGAGCAGTTCTTC. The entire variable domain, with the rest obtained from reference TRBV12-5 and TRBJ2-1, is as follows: DARVTQTPRHKVTEMGQEVTMRCQPILGHNTVFWYRQTMMQGLELLAYFRNRAPLDDSGMPKDRFSAEMPDATLATLKIQPSEPRDSAVYFCASGLGLAGVNEQFFGPGTRLTVL.

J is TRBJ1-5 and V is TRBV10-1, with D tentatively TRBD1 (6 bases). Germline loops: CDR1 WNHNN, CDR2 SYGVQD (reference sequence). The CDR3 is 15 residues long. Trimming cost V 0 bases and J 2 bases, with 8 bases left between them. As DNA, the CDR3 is TGCGCCAGCAGTGAGTCGCCAGGGGGCAATCAGCCCCAGCATTTT. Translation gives CASSESPGGNQPQHF.

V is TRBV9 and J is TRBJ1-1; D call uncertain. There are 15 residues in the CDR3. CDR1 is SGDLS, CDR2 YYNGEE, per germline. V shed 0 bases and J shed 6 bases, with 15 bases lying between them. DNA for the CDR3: TGTGCCAGCAGCGTAGACGGGGATTGGTACGCTGAAGCTTTCTTT. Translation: CASSVDGDWYAEAFF.